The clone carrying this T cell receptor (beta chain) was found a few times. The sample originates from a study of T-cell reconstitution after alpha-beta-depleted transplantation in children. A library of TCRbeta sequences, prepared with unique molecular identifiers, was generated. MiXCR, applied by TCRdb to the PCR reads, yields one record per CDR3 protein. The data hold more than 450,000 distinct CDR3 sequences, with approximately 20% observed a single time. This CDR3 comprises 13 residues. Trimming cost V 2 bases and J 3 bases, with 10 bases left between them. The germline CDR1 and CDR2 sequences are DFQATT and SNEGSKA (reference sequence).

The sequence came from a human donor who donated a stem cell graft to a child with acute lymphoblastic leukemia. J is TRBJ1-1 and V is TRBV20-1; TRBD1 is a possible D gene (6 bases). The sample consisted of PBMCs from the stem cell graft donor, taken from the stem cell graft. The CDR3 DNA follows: TGCAGTGCTAGAATGGGGGGCGACACTGAAGCTTTCTTT. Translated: CSARMGGDTEAFF.